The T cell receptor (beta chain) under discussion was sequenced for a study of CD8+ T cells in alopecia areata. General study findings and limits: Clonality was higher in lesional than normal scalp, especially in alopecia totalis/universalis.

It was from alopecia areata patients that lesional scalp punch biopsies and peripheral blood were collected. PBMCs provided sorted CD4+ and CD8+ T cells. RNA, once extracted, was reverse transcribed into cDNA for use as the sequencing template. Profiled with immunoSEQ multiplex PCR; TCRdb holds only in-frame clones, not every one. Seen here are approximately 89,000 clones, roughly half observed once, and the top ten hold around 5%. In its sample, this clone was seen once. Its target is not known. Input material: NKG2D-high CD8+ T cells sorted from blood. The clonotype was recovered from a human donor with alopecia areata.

The CDR3 DNA reads TGTGCCACCAGCAGTGCCGACAGGGGGGTCTATGGCTACACCTTC. It yields the protein CATSSADRGVYGYTF. This chain links TRBV15 with TRBJ1-2; 9 bases align to TRBD1. This CDR3 is built from 15 residues. Germline V CDR1 and CDR2: LNHNV, YYDKDF (reference sequence). V was pared by 3 bases and J by 4 bases, with 6 bases of the junction left unmatched.